Listed below are T cell receptor beta chains from one sample, sequenced in a study of T cell responses to AZD1222 COVID-19 vaccine. TCRdb keeps only in-frame clones here, not all; method: immunoSEQ multiplex PCR. The sample yields 69,000 or so clones, roughly 87% seen once. This material consisted of peripheral blood, taken 28 days after the second AZD1222 dose. Receptors originate from an adult who received the AZD1222 COVID-19 vaccine. Both conserved end residues are trimmed from each CDR3. The order of the fields is V gene, clone size, J gene, CDR3 protein. Part of the rows lack a size; the others show once, few, many or a class for expanded clones.

TRBV14	-	TRBJ1-4	ASSQETDRDYEKLF
TRBV5-1	-	TRBJ2-7	ASSLALASGSPYEQY
TRBV10-3	-	TRBJ1-1	AITLGSNTEAF
TRBV13	-	TRBJ2-7	ASSSQMRRRERYEQY
TRBV18	-	TRBJ2-3	ASSPGTAGTDTQY
TRBV2	once	TRBJ1-2	ASSAWVPPRRNYGYT
TRBV10-3	-	TRBJ1-1	ATGQGKTEAF
TRBV10-2	-	TRBJ2-4	ASSGQAKNIQY
TRBV6-5	-	TRBJ1-2	ASSYPRDDNYGYT
TRBV7-9	-	TRBJ2-2	ASSGAVRAGAGELF
TRBV19	-	TRBJ2-7	ASSPRDGEQY
TRBV7-2	few	TRBJ1-1	ASSLRDLGGTEAF
TRBV3-1/TRBV3-2	-	TRBJ2-7	ASSQDASGSGEQY
TRBV6-2/TRBV6-3	-	TRBJ1-3	ASSYDGGGNTIY
TRBV4-2	few	TRBJ2-1	ASSHGQGNEQF
TRBV18	-	TRBJ1-1	ASSGQITEAF
TRBV10-3	-	TRBJ2-7	AISEPGLVSYEQY
TRBV7-3	-	TRBJ1-1	ASSLGVLTEAF
TRBV19	-	TRBJ1-4	ASSFSVNGQPLF
TRBV6-5	few	TRBJ1-5	ASSLGQADQPQH
TRBV2	-	TRBJ2-7	ASRATRSSYEQY
TRBV19	-	TRBJ1-5	ASSFPGGRNQPQH
TRBV30	-	TRBJ1-2	AWSGTALNYGYT
TRBV4-3	-	TRBJ2-1	ASSQAAGQGNNEQF
TRBV4-1	-	TRBJ1-4	ASSHKSGTVIIFGEKLF
TRBV7-2	-	TRBJ2-1	ASSLGAGGGYEQF
TRBV27	-	TRBJ1-2	ASSFGPRGGGTGGYT
TRBV7-3	-	TRBJ1-6	ASSSQGGNSPLH
TRBV25-1	-	TRBJ1-1	ASSELGLNTEAF
TRBV7-8	once	TRBJ1-6	ASSSAQRGNSPLH
TRBV6-5	-	TRBJ1-1	ASSYSRTGNTEAF
TRBV29-1	-	TRBJ2-5	SVEGDRASETQY
TRBV11-2	once	TRBJ2-7	ATHRVPSYEQY
TRBV18	-	TRBJ1-1	ASSRDRVQAF
TRBV6-1	-	TRBJ1-3	ASSGLGGTYRNTIY
TRBV11-3	-	TRBJ2-1	ASSWAVAGLDEQF
TRBV14	-	TRBJ2-5	ASNRQIQETQY
TRBV29-1	-	TRBJ1-2	STKTRGGNYGYT
TRBV15	-	TRBJ1-5	ATSRARDNQPQH
TRBV15	-	TRBJ2-3	ATSRDPLAGADTQY
TRBV7-3	-	TRBJ1-1	ASSSADYTEAF
TRBV30	-	TRBJ1-5	AWGGQGMAQPQH
TRBV23-1	-	TRBJ2-1	ASSQSSLLCGQF
TRBV18	-	TRBJ2-1	ASSPRDKTYNEQF
TRBV27	-	TRBJ1-4	ASRREAVGKLF
TRBV19	-	TRBJ1-5	ASSTGQGRGNQPQH
TRBV5-1	-	TRBJ1-2	ASSLGVDGNYGYT
TRBV6-2/TRBV6-3	once	TRBJ2-3	ASTYLAGFRTDTQY
TRBV6-5	-	TRBJ1-2	ASSLTLGTGYGYT
TRBV6-5	few	TRBJ1-3	ASSYSHRSSGNTIY
TRBV21-1	-	TRBJ2-5	ASSKVGGQQETQY
TRBV7-9	-	TRBJ1-1	ASSSMQTDYSEAF
TRBV29-1	-	TRBJ2-1	SVSYTANEQF
TRBV12-5	-	TRBJ1-1	ASGWGVNTEAF
TRBV19	-	TRBJ1-5	ASSYRNQPQH
TRBV13	-	TRBJ2-7	ASSQALGGGYEQY
TRBV7-9	-	TRBJ2-3	ASSPDGGDTDTQY